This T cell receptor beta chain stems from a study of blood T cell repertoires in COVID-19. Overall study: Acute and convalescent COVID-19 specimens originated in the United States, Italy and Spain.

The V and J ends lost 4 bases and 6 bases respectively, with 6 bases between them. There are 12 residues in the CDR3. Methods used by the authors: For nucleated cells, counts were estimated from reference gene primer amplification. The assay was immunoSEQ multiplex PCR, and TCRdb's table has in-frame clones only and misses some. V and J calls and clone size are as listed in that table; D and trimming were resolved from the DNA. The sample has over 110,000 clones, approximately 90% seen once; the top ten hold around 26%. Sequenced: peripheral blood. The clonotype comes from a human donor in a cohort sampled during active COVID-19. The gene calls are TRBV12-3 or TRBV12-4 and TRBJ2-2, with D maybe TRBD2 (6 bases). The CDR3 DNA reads TGTGCCAGCAGTTCGGGAGCCGGGGAGCTGTTTTTT. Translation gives CASSSGAGELFF.